This T cell receptor beta chain was sequenced for a study of T cell changes during pregnancy in multiple sclerosis. Produced via immunoSEQ multiplex PCR; TCRdb's table is partial and in-frame only. The sample carries tens of thousands of clones, 85% recorded once. Germline V gene lookup returns CDR1 SGHVS and CDR2 FQNEAQ. The V end was cut by 5 bases, the J end by 1 base, with 17 bases between. This CDR3 is built from 16 residues. Material: CD8+ T cells from peripheral blood mononuclear cells, obtained in the first trimester of pregnancy. The TCR sequence derives from a female donor in good health, enrolled as a control in a pregnancy study. J is TRBJ2-5 and V is TRBV7-8, with a weak D call TRBD1 (6 bases). CDR3 nucleotide sequence: TGTGCCAGCAGCCCACCGTGGGCAGGGGCCCAAGAGACCCAGTACTTC. Its translation: CASSPPWAGAQETQYF.